What follows are 11 T cell receptor beta chains derived from one specimen sequenced in a study of control samples from healthy donors and cancer patients. Produced via immunoSEQ multiplex PCR; TCRdb's table is partial and in-frame only. Of about 120,000 clones listed, 80% to 90% are singletons. Sequencing used blood. Receptors were obtained from a man younger than 45 in good health.

V gene TRBV2 combines with J gene TRBJ2-1, with D unclear. V gave up 2 bases and J gave up 0 bases, with 5 bases separating them. The CDR3 has 14 residues. CDR1 and CDR2 (germline): SNHLY, FYNNEI. The CDR3 DNA is TGTGCCAGCAGTGAAAGGAGCTCCTACAATGAGCAGTTCTTC. This codes for CASSERSSYNEQFF.

The CDR3 DNA follows: TGTGCCAGCAGCTCCGGGAGTAAACTGACCTATGGCTACACCTTC. As protein: CASSSGSKLTYGYTF. This sequence joins TRBV7-9 and TRBJ1-2; D is undetermined. There are 15 residues in the CDR3. V lost 4 bases and J 4 bases, leaving 16 bases between the germline ends. The germline V gene encodes CDR1 SEHNR and CDR2 FQNEAQ (reference sequence).

This clone was picked up a small number of times. The genes are TRBV9 and TRBJ1-3; maybe TRBD1 (5 bases). The CDR3 contains 16 residues. Looked up from germline, CDR1 is SGDLS and CDR2 is YYNGEE. V lost 3 bases, J lost 0 bases, and 13 bases lay in between. DNA for the CDR3: TGTGCCAGCAGCGCCACAGGAGCGGTCTCTGGAAACACCATATATTTT. This sequence encodes CASSATGAVSGNTIYF. Variable domain in full (rest from reference TRBV9 and TRBJ1-3): DSGVTQTPKHLITATGQRVTLRCSPRSGDLSVYWYQQSLDQGLQFLIQYYNGEERAKGNILERFSAQQFPDLHSELNLSSLELGDSALYFCASSATGAVSGNTIYFGEGSWLTVV.

V gene TRBV20-1 combines with J gene TRBJ2-3; the D gene is possibly TRBD1 (7 bases). CDR1 is DFQATT and CDR2 is SNEGSKA in the germline V gene (reference sequence). The V and J ends lost 3 bases and 2 bases respectively, with 18 bases between them. CDR3 length: 16 residues. CDR3 sequence reads: CSASKAGQMFTDTQYF. CDR3 nucleotide sequence: TGCAGTGCTAGTAAGGCGGGACAGATGTTCACAGATACGCAGTATTTT.

The CDR3 sequence: CASSLGTEPTDTQYF. The CDR3 DNA reads as TGCGCCAGCAGCCTCGGGACAGAACCGACAGATACGCAGTATTTT. This chain connects TRBV5-1 to TRBJ2-3, with 7 bases lining up with TRBD1. The CDR3 spans 15 residues. J gave up 3 bases and V 4 bases, and 8 bases lay outside the gene matches. Germline values: CDR1 SGHRS, CDR2 YFSETQ. The variable domain in full, with the rest retrieved from reference TRBV5-1 and TRBJ2-3, is KAGVTQTPRYLIKTRGQQVTLSCSPISGHRSVSWYQQTPGQGLQFLFEYFSETQRNKGNFPGRFSGRQFSNSRSEMNVSTLELGDSALYLCASSLGTEPTDTQYFGPGTRLTVL.

The chain links TRBV6-5 to TRBJ1-5; 7 bases line up with TRBD1. Germline CDR1 and CDR2: MNHEY and SVGAGI. With 0 bases clipped from V and 5 bases from J, the junction kept 4 bases outside the gene matches. The CDR3 is made up of 15 amino acids. The chain's CDR3 is CASSYSGGGYQPQHF. CDR3 coding DNA: TGTGCCAGCAGTTACTCAGGGGGCGGGTATCAGCCCCAGCATTTT.

This clone appeared a few times. J is TRBJ2-2 and V is TRBV2, with TRBD1 as a possible D gene (5 bases). The CDR3 is 15 residues long. With 4 bases removed from V and 7 bases from J, the gap between germline ends came to 16 bases. Germline loops: CDR1 SNHLY, CDR2 FYNNEI. This chain's CDR3 is CASSVQKTAIGELFF. The CDR3 nucleotides are TGTGCCAGCAGTGTACAAAAGACAGCAATCGGGGAGCTGTTTTTT. The variable domain in full, completed from reference TRBV2 and TRBJ2-2, reads EPEVTQTPSHQVTQMGQEVILRCVPISNHLYFYWYRQILGQKVEFLVSFYNNEISEKSEIFDDQFSVERPDGSNFTLKIRSTKLEDSAMYFCASSVQKTAIGELFFGEGSRLTVL.

The chain joins TRBV11-3 to TRBJ1-1; unclear D gene. This CDR3 contains 18 residues. V was clipped by 1 base and J by 0 bases, with 18 bases between them. Germline V gene data show CDR1 as SGHNT and CDR2 as YENEEA. CDR3 DNA sequence: TGTGCCAGCAGCTTAGGAGGGAGGGAATCGGCCATGAACACTGAAGCTTTCTTT. Translating it yields CASSLGGRESAMNTEAFF.

The CDR3 DNA follows: TGTGCCAGCAGCTTTTCTTATGGCTACACCTTC. It specifies CASSFSYGYTF. This sequence joins TRBV5-6 and TRBJ1-2, with no clear D. Germline V gene lookup returns CDR1 SGHDT and CDR2 YYEEEE. The ends were cut back, 2 bases at V and 5 bases at J, with 4 bases in the middle. This CDR3 contains 11 residues.

This chain connects TRBV12-3 or TRBV12-4 to TRBJ1-5, with D hard to call. Trimming shortened V by 6 bases and J by 4 bases, and 7 bases separated the two germline ends. This CDR3 contains 12 residues. The CDR3 nucleotides read TGTGCCAGCAGCCCCGTAAATCAGCCCCAGCATTTT. Translating it yields CASSPVNQPQHF.

The rearrangement links TRBV2 to TRBJ2-7; possible D gene TRBD2, 6 bases. CDR1 and CDR2 from the germline V gene are SNHLY and FYNNEI. The V and J ends lost 5 bases and 5 bases respectively, with 13 bases between them. This CDR3 has 13 residues. CDR3 residues: CASSSGEVDEQYF. CDR3 DNA: TGTGCCAGCAGTTCGGGGGAGGTCGACGAGCAGTACTTC. The full variable domain, completed using reference TRBV2 and TRBJ2-7, is EPEVTQTPSHQVTQMGQEVILRCVPISNHLYFYWYRQILGQKVEFLVSFYNNEISEKSEIFDDQFSVERPDGSNFTLKIRSTKLEDSAMYFCASSSGEVDEQYFGPGTRLTVT.